This TCR beta chain was found in a study of shared clonotypes between healthy human individuals. Per germline, CDR1 SGHRS and CDR2 YFSETQ. The CDR3 contains 14 residues. With 4 bases clipped from V and 9 bases from J, the junction kept 10 bases outside the gene matches. In the case of this clone: The antigen is unknown.

For sorted subsets, about 200 ng DNA per replicate equaled roughly 29,000 T cell genomes. Assay used: immunoSEQ multiplex PCR; TCRdb lists only in-frame clones, some missing. The sample lists some 1.4 million clones; around 95% were seen once. Whole-study results and caveats: On the whole, naive subsets had larger estimated richness than memory subsets had.

None of the donors, who were healthy HIV-negative adults, had recently had acute infections or vaccinations. Sequences were obtained from naive CD4+ T cells sorted from blood. Subset: CD45RA+ positively selected. This chain joins TRBV5-1 and TRBJ2-1; 7 bases fit TRBD1. The TCR sequence derives from a man aged 30 to 39 in good health. CDR3 DNA: TGCGCCAGCAGCCATGATGGGACAGCTTCTGAGCAGTTCTTC. It is translated as CASSHDGTASEQFF. Complete variable domain (other parts from reference TRBV5-1 and TRBJ2-1): KAGVTQTPRYLIKTRGQQVTLSCSPISGHRSVSWYQQTPGQGLQFLFEYFSETQRNKGNFPGRFSGRQFSNSRSEMNVSTLELGDSALYLCASSHDGTASEQFFGPGTRLTVL.